Sequencing of this TCR beta chain was carried out in a study of blood T cells in healthy people across ages. Study-wide context: T cells yielded about one barcoded beta molecule per two cells through template switching.

This CDR3 contains 13 residues. Germline V gene lookup returns CDR1 SEHNR and CDR2 FQNEAQ (reference sequence). The V end was cut by 2 bases, the J end by 10 bases, with 11 bases between. A second 7 to 11 cycle PCR used barcoded and J-beta primers. Each CDR3 protein gets one entry after TCRdb re-called the 5' RACE reads with MiXCR. The sample lists 1,500,000 or so distinct CDR3 sequences, 55% to 75% occurring once. At least 5.5 micrograms of total RNA were extracted per sample. The material sequenced was blood. The sequence derives from a man aged 18 to 29 in good health. This chain uses TRBV7-9 with TRBJ2-2, with D hard to call. The CDR3 bases are TGTGCCAGCAGCTTATCCCACGGGCCGGAGCTGTTTTTT. Residues: CASSLSHGPELFF.